This is a list of T cell receptor beta chains from one sample in a study of OX40 agonist ivuxolimab in advanced cancers. The repertoire was sequenced with immunoSEQ multiplex PCR; TCRdb's copy has only in-frame clones and lacks some. The table includes some 46,000 clones, 89% detected once. Sequenced here: CD4+ or CD8+ T cells sorted from blood, sampled in a trial of the OX40 agonist ivuxolimab. These receptors originate from an adult with an advanced solid tumor such as melanoma, head and neck, liver or kidney cancer. Each CDR3 is given with its conserved first and last residue. The order of the fields is D gene, V gene, clone size, J gene, CDR3 DNA, CDR3 protein. D genes are given only for firm matches. Clone size, where shown, is once, few, many, or a class for clones that have expanded.

D: .
V: TRBV11-3
size: .
J: TRBJ2-7
DNA: TGTGCCAGCAGCATCCGGGACCGCGCCTACGAGCAGTACTTC
CDR3: CASSIRDRAYEQYF

D: TRBD1
V: TRBV7-9
size: .
J: TRBJ1-4
DNA: TGTGCCAGCAGCGGGACAGGGGCTAATGAAAAACTGTTTTTT
CDR3: CASSGTGANEKLFF

D: .
V: TRBV7-2
size: few
J: TRBJ2-7
DNA: TGTGCCAGCAGCTTAGCAACAGGACCTTACGAGCAGTACTTC
CDR3: CASSLATGPYEQYF

D: TRBD2
V: TRBV5-6
size: .
J: TRBJ2-1
DNA: TGTGCCAGCAGCTTCGCGGGAGAAAAGGTAAATGAGCAGTTCTTC
CDR3: CASSFAGEKVNEQFF

D: .
V: TRBV19
size: .
J: TRBJ2-5
DNA: TGTGCCAGTAGTATCGAATTCCAAGAGACCCAGTACTTC
CDR3: CASSIEFQETQYF

D: TRBD2
V: TRBV2
size: .
J: TRBJ2-7
DNA: TGTGCCAGCGTCGAAGCGGGAGGGCCGCACGAGCAGTACTTC
CDR3: CASVEAGGPHEQYF

D: TRBD1
V: TRBV5-5
size: .
J: TRBJ1-4
DNA: TGTGCCAGCAGCTTTGGACAGGCGGTTAATGAAAAACTGTTTTTT
CDR3: CASSFGQAVNEKLFF

D: .
V: TRBV9
size: few
J: TRBJ2-3
DNA: TGTGCCAGCAGCGTAGGTGTAGATACGCAGTATTTT
CDR3: CASSVGVDTQYF

D: TRBD2
V: TRBV6-4
size: .
J: TRBJ2-1
DNA: TGTGCCAGCAGTGACTCGACTAGCGGCTACAATGAGCAGTTCTTC
CDR3: CASSDSTSGYNEQFF

D: TRBD1
V: TRBV27
size: .
J: TRBJ2-3
DNA: TGTGCCACCGTCGGCAGGGGGCTTACAGATACGCAGTATTTT
CDR3: CATVGRGLTDTQYF

D: .
V: TRBV5-6
size: .
J: TRBJ2-1
DNA: TGTGCCAGCAGCTTGGGGGGTTCCTACAATGAGCAGTTCTTC
CDR3: CASSLGGSYNEQFF

D: TRBD2
V: TRBV7-3
size: .
J: TRBJ2-3
DNA: TGTGCCAGCAGCTTCGTCGGGAGGGCGGAACCAGATACGCAGTATTTT
CDR3: CASSFVGRAEPDTQYF

D: TRBD2
V: TRBV19
size: few
J: TRBJ2-7
DNA: TGTGCCAGTAGCCCGGGGGGGGGACCCTCCTACGAGCAGTACTTC
CDR3: CASSPGGGPSYEQYF

D: .
V: TRBV19
size: .
J: TRBJ2-7
DNA: TGTGCCAGTAGTATTAAACTCTCCTACGAGCAGTACTTC
CDR3: CASSIKLSYEQYF

D: TRBD1
V: TRBV18
size: .
J: TRBJ2-4
DNA: TGTGCCAGCTCACCGGGACAGGGGGACATTCAGTACTTC
CDR3: CASSPGQGDIQYF

D: .
V: TRBV4-3
size: .
J: TRBJ1-3
DNA: TGCGCCAGCAGCCAGGAGGGTGTCGGGGAGTGGGACACCATATATTTT
CDR3: CASSQEGVGEWDTIYF

D: .
V: TRBV29-1
size: .
J: TRBJ1-1
DNA: TGCAGCGTTGAATCAACAACTGAAGCTTTCTTT
CDR3: CSVESTTEAFF

D: .
V: TRBV18
size: .
J: TRBJ1-5
DNA: TGTGCCAGCTCACCGGGGCAGGGCGAAAAGGGGAATCAGCCCCAGCATTTT
CDR3: CASSPGQGEKGNQPQHF

D: .
V: TRBV27
size: .
J: TRBJ2-3
DNA: TGTGCCAGCAGTTCCGCCCTAGATAGCACAGATACGCAGTATTTT
CDR3: CASSSALDSTDTQYF

D: .
V: TRBV27
size: .
J: TRBJ2-3
DNA: TGTGCCAGCAGTGCCTGGGACAGCACAGATACGCAGTATTTT
CDR3: CASSAWDSTDTQYF

D: TRBD1
V: TRBV7-3
size: .
J: TRBJ2-5
DNA: TGTGCCAGCAGCTTAACGGACAGGGGGGAGACCCAGTACTTC
CDR3: CASSLTDRGETQYF

D: .
V: TRBV27
size: once
J: TRBJ1-2
DNA: TGTGCCAGCAGTTTAAAGGCGTTGTCAGCGAAACTGGGCGGCTACACCTTC
CDR3: CASSLKALSAKLGGYTF

D: .
V: TRBV9
size: .
J: TRBJ1-4
DNA: TGTGCCAGCAGCGTCCAGGCCGCCCAAAATGAAAAACTGTTTTTT
CDR3: CASSVQAAQNEKLFF